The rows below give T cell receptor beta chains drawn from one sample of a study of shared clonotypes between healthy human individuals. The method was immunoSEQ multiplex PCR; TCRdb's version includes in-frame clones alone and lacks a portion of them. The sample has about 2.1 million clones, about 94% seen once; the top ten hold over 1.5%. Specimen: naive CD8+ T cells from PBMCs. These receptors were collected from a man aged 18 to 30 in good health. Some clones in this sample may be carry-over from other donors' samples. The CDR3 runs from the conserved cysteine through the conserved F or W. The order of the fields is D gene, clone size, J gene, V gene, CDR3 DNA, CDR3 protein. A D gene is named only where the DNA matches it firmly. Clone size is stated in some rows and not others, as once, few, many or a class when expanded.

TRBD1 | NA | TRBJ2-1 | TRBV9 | TGTGCCAGCAGCGTAGTGGCAGGGGGCGTGGATGAGCAGTTCTTC | CASSVVAGGVDEQFF
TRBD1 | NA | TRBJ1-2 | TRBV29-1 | TGCAGCGTTGAAGATCTGGACAGGACCTATGGCTACACCTTC | CSVEDLDRTYGYTF
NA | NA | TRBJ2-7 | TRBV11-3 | TGTGCCAGCAGTCAATTGCGGGACGGCGAGCAGTACTTC | CASSQLRDGEQYF
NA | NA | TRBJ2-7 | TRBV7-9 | TGTGCCAGCAGTCTCCGGGACTCGATTACCTACGAGCAGTACTTC | CASSLRDSITYEQYF
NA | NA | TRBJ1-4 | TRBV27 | TGTGCCAGCAGTTTATTACGGACCAGGGATGAAAAACTGTTTTTT | CASSLLRTRDEKLFF
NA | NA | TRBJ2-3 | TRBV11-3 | TGTGCCAGCAGCACCCGGGACAGCCTAGCGGGTTCGGGAATGACAGATACGCAGTATTTT | CASSTRDSLAGSGMTDTQYF
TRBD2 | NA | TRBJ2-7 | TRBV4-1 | TGCGCCAGCAGCCAAGCCCACTTGATCACTAGCGCCTACGAGCAGTACTTC | CASSQAHLITSAYEQYF
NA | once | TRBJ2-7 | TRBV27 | TGTGCCAGCACCCTGGTACGCGGTTACGAGCAGTACTTC | CASTLVRGYEQYF
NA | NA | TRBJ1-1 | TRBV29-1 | TGCAGCGTTGAAGACAACACTGAAGCTTTCTTT | CSVEDNTEAFF
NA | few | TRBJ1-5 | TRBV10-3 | TGTGCCATCAGGAGGGGAAGCAATCAGCCCCAGCATTTT | CAIRRGSNQPQHF
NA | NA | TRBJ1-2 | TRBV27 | TGTGCCAGCAGTATCAAAGGACACCTCCCGGATGGCTACACCTTC | CASSIKGHLPDGYTF
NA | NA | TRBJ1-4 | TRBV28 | TGTGCCAGCAGTAGGACCATCGCTCTTAATGAAAAACTGTTTTTT | CASSRTIALNEKLFF
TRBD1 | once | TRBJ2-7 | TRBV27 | TGTGCCAGCAGCCTTGTAACAGGGGCTTACGAGCAGTACTTC | CASSLVTGAYEQYF
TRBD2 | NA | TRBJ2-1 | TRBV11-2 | TGTGCCAGCAGCGCACGGACTAGCGGAAATGAGCAGTTCTTC | CASSARTSGNEQFF
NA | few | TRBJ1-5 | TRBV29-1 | TGCAGCGTCAAGACAGAATATCAGCCCCAGCATTTT | CSVKTEYQPQHF
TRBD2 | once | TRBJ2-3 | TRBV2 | TGTGCCAGCTACCAGATAGCGGGTCTCACAGATACGCAGTATTTT | CASYQIAGLTDTQYF
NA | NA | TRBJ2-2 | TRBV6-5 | TGTGCCAGCACCGTCGACGGAAACACCGGGGAGCTGTTTTTT | CASTVDGNTGELFF
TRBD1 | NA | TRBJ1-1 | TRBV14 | TGTGCCAGCAGCCATCCCACAGGGGGCTGGCGGAGGAGCACTGAAGCTTTCTTT | CASSHPTGGWRRSTEAFF
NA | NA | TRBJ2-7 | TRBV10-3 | TGTGCCATCGGCTACGAGCAGTACTTC | CAIGYEQYF
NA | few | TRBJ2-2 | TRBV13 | TGTGCCAGCAGCTTAGTGGGGGGCGCTGGCGGGGAGCTGTTTTTT | CASSLVGGAGGELFF
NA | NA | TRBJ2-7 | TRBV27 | TGTGCCAGCAGCCTTAGCTCCTACGAGCAGTACTTC | CASSLSSYEQYF
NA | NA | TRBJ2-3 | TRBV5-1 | TGCGCCAGCAGTAGTTCCATTATGCTCACAGATACGCAGTATTTT | CASSSSIMLTDTQYF
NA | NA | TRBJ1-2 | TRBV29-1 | TGCAGCGTTGAAAGCGGGGGCGGTGGCTACACCTTC | CSVESGGGGYTF
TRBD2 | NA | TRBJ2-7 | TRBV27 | TGTGCCAGCACCACTAGCGCGTTATACGAGCAGTACTTC | CASTTSALYEQYF
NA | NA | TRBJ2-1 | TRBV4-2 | TGTGCCAGCAGCCAAGTCTTCGTTAGCTCCTACAATGAGCAGTTCTTC | CASSQVFVSSYNEQFF
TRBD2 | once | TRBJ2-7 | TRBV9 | TGTGCCAGCAGCGGAGGGGGACTAGCGGGACTCTACGAGCAGTACTTC | CASSGGGLAGLYEQYF
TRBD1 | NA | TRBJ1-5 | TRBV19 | TGTGCCAGTAGCATCGACAGGGAAGGTGCTCAGCCCCAGCATTTT | CASSIDREGAQPQHF
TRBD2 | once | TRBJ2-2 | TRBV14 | TGTGCCAGCAGCCAAGATCCAGGACTAGCCTTAACGGTTAGAACCGGGGAGCTGTTTTTT | CASSQDPGLALTVRTGELFF
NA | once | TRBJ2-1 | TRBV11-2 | TGTGCCAGCAGCTTAGTTGCGGGAAGCAATGAGCAGTTCTTC | CASSLVAGSNEQFF
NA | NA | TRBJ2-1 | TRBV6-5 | TGTGCCAGCAGGACCGGGACGGCTGAGCAGTTCTTC | CASRTGTAEQFF
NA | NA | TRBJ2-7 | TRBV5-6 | TGTGCCAGCAGCTTGTTGGTGGACTACGAGCAGTACTTC | CASSLLVDYEQYF
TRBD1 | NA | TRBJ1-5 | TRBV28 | TGTGCCAGCAGTTCCGGGACAGGGTATCAGCCCCAGCATTTT | CASSSGTGYQPQHF
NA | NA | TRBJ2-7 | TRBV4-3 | TGCGCCAGCAGCCAAGATCGAGGTCTCTCCTACGAGCAGTACTTC | CASSQDRGLSYEQYF
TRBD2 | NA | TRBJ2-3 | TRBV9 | TGTGCCAGCAGCGATACGACTAGCGGGAGGGATACGCAGTATTTT | CASSDTTSGRDTQYF
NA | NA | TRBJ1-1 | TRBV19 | TGTGCCAGTCACTACACGAACACTGAAGCTTTCTTT | CASHYTNTEAFF
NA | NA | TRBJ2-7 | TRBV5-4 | TGTGCCAGCAGCTTGTGGCCAAACGGGGAGCAGTACTTC | CASSLWPNGEQYF
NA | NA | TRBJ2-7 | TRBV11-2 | TGTGCCAGCAGCGTAGGGGGTTTCTACGAGCAGTACTTC | CASSVGGFYEQYF
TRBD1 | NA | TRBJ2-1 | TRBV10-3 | TGTGCCATCAGCGAGATGGGGACAGGGGGCAATGAGCAGTTCTTC | CAISEMGTGGNEQFF
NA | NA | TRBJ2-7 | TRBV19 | TGTGCCAGTAGTCGAACACAATTTATCCGGGACGACTCCTACGAGCAGTACTTC | CASSRTQFIRDDSYEQYF
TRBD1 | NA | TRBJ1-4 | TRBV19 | TGTGCCAGTAGCGGGACAGACGCAATAGGAGAAAAACTGTTTTTT | CASSGTDAIGEKLFF
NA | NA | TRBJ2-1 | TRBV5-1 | TGCGCCAGTGGGGGGACTGAGCAGTTCTTC | CASGGTEQFF
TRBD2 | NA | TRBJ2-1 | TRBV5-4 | TGTGCCAGCACCAACCTAGCGGGAGTTGTTGATGAGCAGTTCTTC | CASTNLAGVVDEQFF